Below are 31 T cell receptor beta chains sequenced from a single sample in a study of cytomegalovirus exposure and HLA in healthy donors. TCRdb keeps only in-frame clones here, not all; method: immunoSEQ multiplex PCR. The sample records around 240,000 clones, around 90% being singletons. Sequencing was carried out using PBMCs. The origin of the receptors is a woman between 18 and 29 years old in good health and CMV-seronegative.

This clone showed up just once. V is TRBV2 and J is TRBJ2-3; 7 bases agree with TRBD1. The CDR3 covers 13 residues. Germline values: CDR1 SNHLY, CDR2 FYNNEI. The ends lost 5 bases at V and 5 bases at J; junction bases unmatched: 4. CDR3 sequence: CASSIDREDTQYF. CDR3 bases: TGTGCCAGCAGTATCGACAGGGAAGATACGCAGTATTTT.

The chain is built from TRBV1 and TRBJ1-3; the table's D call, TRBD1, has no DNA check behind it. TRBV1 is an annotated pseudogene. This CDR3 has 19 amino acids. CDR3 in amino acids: CTSSQDSGGGHDSGNTIYF. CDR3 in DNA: TGCACCAGCAGCCAAGATTCAGGGGGAGGACACGACTCTGGAAACACCATATATTTT.

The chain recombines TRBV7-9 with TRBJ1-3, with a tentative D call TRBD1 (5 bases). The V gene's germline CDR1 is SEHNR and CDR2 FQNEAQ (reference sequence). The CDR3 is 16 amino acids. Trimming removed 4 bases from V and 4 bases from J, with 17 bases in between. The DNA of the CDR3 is TGTGCCAGCAGCTCCACCCGGGGGGTCTCCGGAAACACCATATATTTT. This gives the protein CASSSTRGVSGNTIYF.

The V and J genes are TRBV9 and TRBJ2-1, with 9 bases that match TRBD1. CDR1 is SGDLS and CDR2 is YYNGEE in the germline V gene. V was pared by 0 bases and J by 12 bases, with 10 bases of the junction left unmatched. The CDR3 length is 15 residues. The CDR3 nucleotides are TGTGCCAGCAGCGTAGCCACAGGGGGCCGCGGTGGGCAGTTCTTC. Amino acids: CASSVATGGRGGQFF.

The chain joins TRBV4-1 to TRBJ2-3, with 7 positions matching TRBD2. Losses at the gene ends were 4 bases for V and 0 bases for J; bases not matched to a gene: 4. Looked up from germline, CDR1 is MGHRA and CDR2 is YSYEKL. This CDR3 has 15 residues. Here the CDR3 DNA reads TGCGCCAGCAGCCTGCTCGGGGGGAGCACAGATACGCAGTATTTT. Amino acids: CASSLLGGSTDTQYF.

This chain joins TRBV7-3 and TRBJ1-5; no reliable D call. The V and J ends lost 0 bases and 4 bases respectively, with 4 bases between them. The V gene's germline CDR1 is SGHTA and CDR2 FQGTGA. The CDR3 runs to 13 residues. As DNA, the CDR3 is TGTGCCAGCAGCTTAACCGGGAATCAGCCCCAGCATTTT. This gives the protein CASSLTGNQPQHF.

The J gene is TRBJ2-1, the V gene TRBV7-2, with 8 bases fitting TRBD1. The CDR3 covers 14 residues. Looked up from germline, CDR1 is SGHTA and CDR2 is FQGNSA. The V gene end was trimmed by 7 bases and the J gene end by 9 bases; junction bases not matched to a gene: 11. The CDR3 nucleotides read TGTGCCAGCACCCTGGACAGGGATCAGGGTGAGCAGTTCTTC. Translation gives CASTLDRDQGEQFF.

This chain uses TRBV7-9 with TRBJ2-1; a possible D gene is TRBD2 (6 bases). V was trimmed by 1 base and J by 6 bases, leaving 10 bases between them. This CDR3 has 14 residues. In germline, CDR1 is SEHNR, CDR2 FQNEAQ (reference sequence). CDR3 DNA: TGTGCCAGCAGCTTAGAGGGACTTCTCAATGAGCAGTTCTTC. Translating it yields CASSLEGLLNEQFF.

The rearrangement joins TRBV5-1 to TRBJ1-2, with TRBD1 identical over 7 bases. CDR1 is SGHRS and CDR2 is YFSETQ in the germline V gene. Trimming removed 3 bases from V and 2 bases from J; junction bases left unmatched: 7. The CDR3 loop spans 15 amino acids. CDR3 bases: TGCGCCAGCAGCTACCTACGGGGACAGAACTATGGCTACACCTTC. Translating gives CASSYLRGQNYGYTF.

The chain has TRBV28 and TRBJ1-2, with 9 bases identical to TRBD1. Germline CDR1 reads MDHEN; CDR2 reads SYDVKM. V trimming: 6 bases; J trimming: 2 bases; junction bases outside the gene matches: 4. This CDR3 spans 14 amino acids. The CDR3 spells CASSRDRVNYGYTF. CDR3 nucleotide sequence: TGTGCCAGCAGCCGGGACAGGGTAAACTATGGCTACACCTTC.

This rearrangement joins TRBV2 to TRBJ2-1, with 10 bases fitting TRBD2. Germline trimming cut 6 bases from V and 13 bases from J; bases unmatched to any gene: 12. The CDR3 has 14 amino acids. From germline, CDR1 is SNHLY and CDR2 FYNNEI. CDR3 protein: CASRRWVSGGPQFF. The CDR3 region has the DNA TGTGCCAGCAGAAGATGGGTTAGCGGGGGGCCCCAGTTCTTC.

This chain's CDR3 is CASSQDRGEGYGYTF. Written as DNA, the CDR3 is TGCGCCAGCAGCCAAGATCGGGGGGAGGGCTATGGCTACACCTTC. The chain uses TRBV4-3 and TRBJ1-2, with D maybe TRBD1 (5 bases). V lost 0 bases to trimming and J lost 4 bases, with 12 bases between them. The V gene's germline CDR1 is LGHNA and CDR2 YSLEER. The CDR3 consists of 15 residues.

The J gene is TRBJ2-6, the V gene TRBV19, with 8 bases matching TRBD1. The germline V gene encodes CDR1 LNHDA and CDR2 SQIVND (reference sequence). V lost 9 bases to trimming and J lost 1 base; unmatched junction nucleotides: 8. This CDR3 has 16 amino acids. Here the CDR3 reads CASWDRILSGANVLTF. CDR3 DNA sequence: TGTGCCAGCTGGGACAGGATATTATCTGGGGCCAACGTCCTGACTTTC.

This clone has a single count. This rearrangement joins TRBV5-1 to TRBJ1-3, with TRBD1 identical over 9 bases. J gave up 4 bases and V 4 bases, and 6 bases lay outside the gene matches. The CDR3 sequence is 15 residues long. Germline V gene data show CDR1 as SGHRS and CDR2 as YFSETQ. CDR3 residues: CASSRDTGGGNTIYF. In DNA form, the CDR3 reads TGCGCCAGCAGCCGAGATACAGGGGGCGGAAACACCATATATTTT.

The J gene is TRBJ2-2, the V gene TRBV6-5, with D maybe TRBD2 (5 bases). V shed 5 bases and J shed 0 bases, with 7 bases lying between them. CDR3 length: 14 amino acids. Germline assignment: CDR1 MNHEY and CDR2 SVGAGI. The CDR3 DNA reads TGTGCCAGCAGTACCGGGACGAACACCGGGGAGCTGTTTTTT. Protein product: CASSTGTNTGELFF.

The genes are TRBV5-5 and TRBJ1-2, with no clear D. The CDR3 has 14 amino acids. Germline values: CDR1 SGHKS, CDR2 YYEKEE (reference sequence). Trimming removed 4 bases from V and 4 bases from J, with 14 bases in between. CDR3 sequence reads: CASSPGPEGYGYTF. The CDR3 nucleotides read TGTGCCAGCAGCCCAGGACCGGAGGGCTATGGCTACACCTTC.

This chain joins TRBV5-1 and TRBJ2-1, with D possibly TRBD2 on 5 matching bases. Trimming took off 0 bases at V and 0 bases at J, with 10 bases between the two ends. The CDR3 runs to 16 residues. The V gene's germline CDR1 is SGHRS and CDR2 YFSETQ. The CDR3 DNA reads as TGCGCCAGCAGCTTGGACGGGGAAAGCTCCTACAATGAGCAGTTCTTC. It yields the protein CASSLDGESSYNEQFF. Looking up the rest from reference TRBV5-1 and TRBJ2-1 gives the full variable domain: KAGVTQTPRYLIKTRGQQVTLSCSPISGHRSVSWYQQTPGQGLQFLFEYFSETQRNKGNFPGRFSGRQFSNSRSEMNVSTLELGDSALYLCASSLDGESSYNEQFFGPGTRLTVL.

The CDR3 bases are TGTGCCAGCAGTCGTGGACAGGGAGGGGATAGCAATCAGCCCCAGCATTTT. It encodes CASSRGQGGDSNQPQHF. The chain links TRBV7-2 to TRBJ1-5, with 8 bases fitting TRBD1. The V gene's germline CDR1 is SGHTA and CDR2 FQGNSA. This CDR3 contains 17 residues. V lost 6 bases to trimming and J lost 0 bases; unmatched junction nucleotides: 10.

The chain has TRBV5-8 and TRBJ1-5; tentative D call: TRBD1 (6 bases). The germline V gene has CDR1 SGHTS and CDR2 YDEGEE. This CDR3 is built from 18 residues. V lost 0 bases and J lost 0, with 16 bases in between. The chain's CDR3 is CASSLGIRGGSSNQPQHF. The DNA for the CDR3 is TGTGCCAGCAGCTTGGGGATCAGGGGTGGTTCTAGCAATCAGCCCCAGCATTTT.

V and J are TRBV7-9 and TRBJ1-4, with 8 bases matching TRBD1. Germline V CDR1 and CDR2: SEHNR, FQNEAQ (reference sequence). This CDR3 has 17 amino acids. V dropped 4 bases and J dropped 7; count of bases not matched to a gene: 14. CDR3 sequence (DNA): TGTGCCAGCAGCTCTACTCGACAGGGGAAAGGGTTTGAAAAACTGTTTTTT. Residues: CASSSTRQGKGFEKLFF.

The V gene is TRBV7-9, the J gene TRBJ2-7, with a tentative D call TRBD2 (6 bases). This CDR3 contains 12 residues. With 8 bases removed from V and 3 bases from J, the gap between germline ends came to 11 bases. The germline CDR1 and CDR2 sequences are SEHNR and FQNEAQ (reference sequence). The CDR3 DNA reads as TGTGCCAGCCGGGACGGGAGCTACGAGCAGTACGTC. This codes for CASRDGSYEQYV.

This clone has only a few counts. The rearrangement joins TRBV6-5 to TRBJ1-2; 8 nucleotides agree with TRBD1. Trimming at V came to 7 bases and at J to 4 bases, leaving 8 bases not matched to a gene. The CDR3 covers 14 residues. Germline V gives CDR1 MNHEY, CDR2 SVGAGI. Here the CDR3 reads CASTKRGQVYGYTF. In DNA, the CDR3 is TGTGCCAGCACTAAAAGGGGACAGGTCTATGGCTACACCTTC.

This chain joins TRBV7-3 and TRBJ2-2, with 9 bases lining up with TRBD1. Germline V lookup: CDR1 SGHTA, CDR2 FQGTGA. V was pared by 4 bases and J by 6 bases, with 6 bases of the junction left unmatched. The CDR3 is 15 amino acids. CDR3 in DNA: TGTGCCAGCAGCTCGGACAGGGGAGGCCCCGGGGAGCTGTTTTTT. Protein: CASSSDRGGPGELFF. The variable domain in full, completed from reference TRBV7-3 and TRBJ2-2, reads GAGVSQTPSNKVTEKGKYVELRCDPISGHTALYWYRQSLGQGPEFLIYFQGTGAADDSGLPNDRFFAVRPEGSVSTLKIQRTERGDSAVYLCASSSDRGGPGELFFGEGSRLTVL.

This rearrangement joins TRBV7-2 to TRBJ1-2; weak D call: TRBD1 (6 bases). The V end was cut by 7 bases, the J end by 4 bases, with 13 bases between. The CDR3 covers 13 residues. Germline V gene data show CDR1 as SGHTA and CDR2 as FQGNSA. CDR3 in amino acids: CASNRDTGYGYTF. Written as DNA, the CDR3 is TGTGCCAGCAACAGGGACACCGGCTATGGCTACACCTTC. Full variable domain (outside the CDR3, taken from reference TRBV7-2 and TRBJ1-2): GAGVSQSPSNKVTEKGKDVELRCDPISGHTALYWYRQSLGQGLEFLIYFQGNSAPDKSGLPSDRFSAERTGGSVSTLTIQRTQQEDSAVYLCASNRDTGYGYTFGSGTRLTVV.

The CDR3 protein is CASSDSAGQLNEQFF. In nucleotides, the CDR3 is TGTGCCAGCAGTGACTCGGCGGGGCAATTAAATGAGCAGTTCTTC. J is TRBJ2-1 and V is TRBV6-4; D may be TRBD2 (6 bases). V lost 0 bases and J 7 bases, leaving 13 bases between the germline ends. The CDR3 length is 15 residues. The germline V gene has CDR1 MRHNA and CDR2 SNTAGT.

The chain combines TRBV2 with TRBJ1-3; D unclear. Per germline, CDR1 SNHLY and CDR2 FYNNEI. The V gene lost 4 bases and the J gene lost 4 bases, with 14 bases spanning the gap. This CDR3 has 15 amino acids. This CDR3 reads CASSAGVTAGNTIYF. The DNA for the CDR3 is TGTGCCAGCAGTGCCGGGGTGACGGCCGGAAACACCATATATTTT.

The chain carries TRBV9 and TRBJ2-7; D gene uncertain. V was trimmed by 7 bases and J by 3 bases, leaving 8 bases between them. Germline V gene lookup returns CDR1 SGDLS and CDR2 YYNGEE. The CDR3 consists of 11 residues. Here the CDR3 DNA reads TGTGCCAGCGCGGATGGCTACGAGCAGTACTTC. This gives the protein CASADGYEQYF.

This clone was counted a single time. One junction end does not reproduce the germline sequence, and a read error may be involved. This CDR3 is CASNYGQMTEPQHF. The CDR3 DNA follows: TGTGCCAGCAATTACGGACAGATGACCGAGCCCCAGCATTTT. The chain uses TRBV6-5 and TRBJ1-5; a weak D match, TRBD1 (6 bases). This CDR3 comprises 14 residues. Germline lookup yields CDR1 MNHEY and CDR2 SVGAGI.

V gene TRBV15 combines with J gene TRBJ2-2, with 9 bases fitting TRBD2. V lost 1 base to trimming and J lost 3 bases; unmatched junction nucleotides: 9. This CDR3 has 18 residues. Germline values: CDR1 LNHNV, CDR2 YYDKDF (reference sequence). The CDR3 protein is CATSRGPAGGRDTGELFF. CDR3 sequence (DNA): TGTGCCACCAGCAGAGGACCGGCGGGGGGGCGTGACACCGGGGAGCTGTTTTTT.

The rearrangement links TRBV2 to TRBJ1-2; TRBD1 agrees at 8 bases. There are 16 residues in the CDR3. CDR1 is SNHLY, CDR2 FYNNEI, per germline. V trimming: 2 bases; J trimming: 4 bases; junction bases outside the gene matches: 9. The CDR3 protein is CASSETGTGHVYGYTF. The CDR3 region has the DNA TGTGCCAGCAGTGAAACCGGGACAGGACATGTCTATGGCTACACCTTC.

The chain's CDR3 is CATDRGLSQPQHF. CDR3 coding DNA: TGTGCCACCGACAGGGGGCTTAGTCAGCCCCAGCATTTT. The chain couples TRBV19 to TRBJ1-5; 10 bases map to TRBD1. The CDR3 has 13 amino acids. Germline assignment: CDR1 LNHDA and CDR2 SQIVND (reference sequence). The V gene end was trimmed by 10 bases and the J gene end by 6 bases; junction bases not matched to a gene: 6.